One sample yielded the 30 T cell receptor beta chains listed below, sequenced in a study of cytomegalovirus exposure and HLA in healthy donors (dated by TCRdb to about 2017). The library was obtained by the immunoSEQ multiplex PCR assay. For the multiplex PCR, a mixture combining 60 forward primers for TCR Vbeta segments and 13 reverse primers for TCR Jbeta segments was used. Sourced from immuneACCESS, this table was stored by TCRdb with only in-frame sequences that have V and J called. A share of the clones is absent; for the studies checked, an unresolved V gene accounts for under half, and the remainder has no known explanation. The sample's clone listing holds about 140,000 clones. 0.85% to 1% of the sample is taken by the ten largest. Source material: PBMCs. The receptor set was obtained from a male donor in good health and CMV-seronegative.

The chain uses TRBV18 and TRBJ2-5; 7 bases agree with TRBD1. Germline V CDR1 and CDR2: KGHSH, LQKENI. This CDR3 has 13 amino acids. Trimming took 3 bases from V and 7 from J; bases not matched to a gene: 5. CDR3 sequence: CASSPDRVATQYF. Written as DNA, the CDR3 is TGTGCCAGCTCACCCGACAGGGTGGCGACCCAGTACTTC.

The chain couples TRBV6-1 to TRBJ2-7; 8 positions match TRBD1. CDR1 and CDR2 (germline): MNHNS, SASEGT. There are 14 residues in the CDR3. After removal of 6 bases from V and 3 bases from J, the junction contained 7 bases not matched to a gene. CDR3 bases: TGTGCCAGCAGCATCACGGGACAGGACTACGAGCAGTACTTC. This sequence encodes CASSITGQDYEQYF.

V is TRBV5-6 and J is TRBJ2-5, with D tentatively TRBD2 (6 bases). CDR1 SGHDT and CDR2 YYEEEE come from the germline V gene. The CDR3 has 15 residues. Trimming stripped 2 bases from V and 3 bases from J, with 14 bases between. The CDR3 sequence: CASSLFGTGEETQYF. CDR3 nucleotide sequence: TGTGCCAGCAGCTTATTCGGTACGGGGGAAGAGACCCAGTACTTC.

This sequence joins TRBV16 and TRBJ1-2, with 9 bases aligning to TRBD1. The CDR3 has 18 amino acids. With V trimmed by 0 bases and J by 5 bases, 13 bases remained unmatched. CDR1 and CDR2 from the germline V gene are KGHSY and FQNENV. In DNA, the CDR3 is TGTGCCAGCAGCCAATCGAAGGACAGGGGCATGATGTTTTATGGCTACACCTTC. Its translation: CASSQSKDRGMMFYGYTF.

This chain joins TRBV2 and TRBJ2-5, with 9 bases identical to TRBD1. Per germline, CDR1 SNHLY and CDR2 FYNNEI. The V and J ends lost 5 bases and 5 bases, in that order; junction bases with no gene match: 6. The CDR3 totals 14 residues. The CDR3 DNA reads TGTGCCAGCAGTCCGGGACAGGGAGGGGAGACCCAGTACTTC. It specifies CASSPGQGGETQYF.

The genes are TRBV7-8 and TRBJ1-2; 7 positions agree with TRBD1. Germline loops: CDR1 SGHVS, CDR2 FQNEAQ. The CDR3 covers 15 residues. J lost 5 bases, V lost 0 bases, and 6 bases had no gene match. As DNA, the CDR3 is TGTGCCAGCAGCTTAGCGGGGACAGAGACTTATGGCTACACCTTC. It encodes CASSLAGTETYGYTF.

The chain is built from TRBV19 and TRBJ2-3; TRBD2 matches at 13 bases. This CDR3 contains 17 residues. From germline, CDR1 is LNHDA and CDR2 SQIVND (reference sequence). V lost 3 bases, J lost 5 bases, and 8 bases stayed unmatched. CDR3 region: CASSISRTSGSKDTQYF. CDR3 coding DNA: TGTGCCAGTAGTATTTCAAGGACTAGCGGGAGTAAAGATACGCAGTATTTT.

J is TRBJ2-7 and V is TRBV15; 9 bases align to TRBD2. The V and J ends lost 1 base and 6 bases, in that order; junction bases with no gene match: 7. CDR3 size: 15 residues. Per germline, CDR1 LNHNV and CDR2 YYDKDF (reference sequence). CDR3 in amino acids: CATSRGGPSGAEQYF. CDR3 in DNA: TGTGCCACCAGCAGAGGGGGGCCTAGCGGGGCCGAGCAGTACTTC.

Here the CDR3 DNA reads TGTGCCAGCAGTTACGGGAGCGGCACCGGGGAGCTGTTTTTT. This sequence encodes CASSYGSGTGELFF. The chain is built from TRBV6-5 and TRBJ2-2, with D perhaps TRBD2 (5 bases). Germline V lookup: CDR1 MNHEY, CDR2 SVGAGI. The germline V and J ends were trimmed by 2 bases and 4 bases, with 8 bases remaining between them. This CDR3 comprises 14 residues.

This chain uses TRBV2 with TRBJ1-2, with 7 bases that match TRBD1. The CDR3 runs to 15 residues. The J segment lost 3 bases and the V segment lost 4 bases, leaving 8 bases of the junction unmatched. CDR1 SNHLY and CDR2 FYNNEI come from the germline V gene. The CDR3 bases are TGTGCCAGCAGTGGCACCGACAGGGTCGACTATGGCTACACCTTC. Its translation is CASSGTDRVDYGYTF. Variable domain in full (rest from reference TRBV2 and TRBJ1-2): EPEVTQTPSHQVTQMGQEVILRCVPISNHLYFYWYRQILGQKVEFLVSFYNNEISEKSEIFDDQFSVERPDGSNFTLKIRSTKLEDSAMYFCASSGTDRVDYGYTFGSGTRLTVV.

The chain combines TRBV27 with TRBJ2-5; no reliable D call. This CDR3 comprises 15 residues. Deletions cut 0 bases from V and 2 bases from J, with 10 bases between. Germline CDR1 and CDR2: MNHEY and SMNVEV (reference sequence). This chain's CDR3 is CASSLSRQLQETQYF. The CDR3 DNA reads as TGTGCCAGCAGTTTATCGCGGCAGCTTCAAGAGACCCAGTACTTC.

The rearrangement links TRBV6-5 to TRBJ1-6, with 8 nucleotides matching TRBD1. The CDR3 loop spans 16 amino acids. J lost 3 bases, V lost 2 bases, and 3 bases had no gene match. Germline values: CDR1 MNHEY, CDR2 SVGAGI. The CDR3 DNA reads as TGTGCCAGCAGTTACGGGGACAGGCGCTATAATTCACCCCTCCACTTT. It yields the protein CASSYGDRRYNSPLHF.

The CDR3 nucleotides are TGTGCCAGCAGCCATGGGCAGGGGGGCACAGATACGCAGTATTTT. This gives the protein CASSHGQGGTDTQYF. The rearrangement links TRBV7-9 to TRBJ2-3; 7 bases match TRBD1. The CDR3 is 15 residues long. CDR1 is SEHNR, CDR2 FQNEAQ, per germline (reference sequence). V gave up 5 bases and J gave up 1 base; unmatched junction bases: 6.

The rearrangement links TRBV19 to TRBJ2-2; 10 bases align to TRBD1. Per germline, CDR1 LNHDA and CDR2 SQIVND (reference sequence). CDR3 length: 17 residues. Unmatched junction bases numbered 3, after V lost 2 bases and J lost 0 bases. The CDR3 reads CASSIWDRGPNTGELFF. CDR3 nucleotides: TGTGCCAGTAGTATATGGGACAGGGGACCGAACACCGGGGAGCTGTTTTTT.

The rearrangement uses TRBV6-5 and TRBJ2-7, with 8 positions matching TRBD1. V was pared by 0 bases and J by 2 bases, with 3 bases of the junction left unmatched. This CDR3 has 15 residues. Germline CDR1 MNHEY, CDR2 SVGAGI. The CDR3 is CASSYSGQGPYEQYF. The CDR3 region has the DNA TGTGCCAGCAGTTACTCCGGACAGGGACCCTACGAGCAGTACTTC.

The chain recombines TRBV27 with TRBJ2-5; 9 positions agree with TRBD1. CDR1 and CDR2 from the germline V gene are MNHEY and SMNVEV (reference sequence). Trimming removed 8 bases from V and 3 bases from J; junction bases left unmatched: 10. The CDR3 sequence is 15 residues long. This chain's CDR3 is CASRSMGQGEETQYF. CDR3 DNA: TGTGCCAGCCGGTCAATGGGACAGGGCGAAGAGACCCAGTACTTC.

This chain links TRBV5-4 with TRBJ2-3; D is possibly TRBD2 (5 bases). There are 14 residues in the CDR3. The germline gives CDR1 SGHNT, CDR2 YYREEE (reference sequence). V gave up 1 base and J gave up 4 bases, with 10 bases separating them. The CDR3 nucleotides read TGTGCCAGCAGCTTGAGGTCGGAGGCAGATACGCAGTATTTT. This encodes CASSLRSEADTQYF.

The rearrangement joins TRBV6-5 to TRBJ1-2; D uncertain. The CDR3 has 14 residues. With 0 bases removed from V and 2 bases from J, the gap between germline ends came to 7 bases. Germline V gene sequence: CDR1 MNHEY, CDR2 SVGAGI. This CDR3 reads CASSYSPTNYGYTF. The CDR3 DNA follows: TGTGCCAGCAGTTACTCGCCGACAAACTATGGCTACACCTTC.

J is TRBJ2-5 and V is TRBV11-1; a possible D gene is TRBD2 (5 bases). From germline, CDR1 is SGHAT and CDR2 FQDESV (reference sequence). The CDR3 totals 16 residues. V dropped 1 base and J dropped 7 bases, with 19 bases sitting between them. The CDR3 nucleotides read TGTGCCAGCAGCTTAGGGTCGGTCGCCGGACGGGGGACCCAGTACTTC. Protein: CASSLGSVAGRGTQYF. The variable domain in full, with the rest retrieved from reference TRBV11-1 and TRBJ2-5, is EAEVAQSPRYKITEKSQAVAFWCDPISGHATLYWYRQILGQGPELLVQFQDESVVDDSQLPKDRFSAERLKGVDSTLKIQPAELGDSAMYLCASSLGSVAGRGTQYFGPGTRLLVL.

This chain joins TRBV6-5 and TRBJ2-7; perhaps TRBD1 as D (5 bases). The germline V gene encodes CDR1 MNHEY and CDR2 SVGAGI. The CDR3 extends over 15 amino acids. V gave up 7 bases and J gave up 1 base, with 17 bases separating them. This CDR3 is CASTKSPRGSYEQYF. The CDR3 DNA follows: TGTGCCAGCACCAAATCTCCAAGGGGTTCCTACGAGCAGTACTTC.

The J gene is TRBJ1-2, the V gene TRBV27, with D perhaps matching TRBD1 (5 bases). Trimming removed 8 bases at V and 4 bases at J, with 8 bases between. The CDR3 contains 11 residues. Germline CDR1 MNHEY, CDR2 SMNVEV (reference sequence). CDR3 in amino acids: CASGAIYGYTF. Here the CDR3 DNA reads TGTGCCAGCGGGGCGATCTATGGCTACACCTTC.

The CDR3 protein is CASSSGLAGDSLYEQYF. The DNA for the CDR3 is TGTGCCAGCAGCTCGGGACTAGCGGGAGATTCCCTCTACGAGCAGTACTTC. The chain joins TRBV7-6 to TRBJ2-7; 14 positions agree with TRBD2. Germline V gene data show CDR1 as SGHVS and CDR2 as FNYEAQ. V lost 4 bases, J lost 3 bases, and 8 bases stayed unmatched. The CDR3 is 17 residues long.

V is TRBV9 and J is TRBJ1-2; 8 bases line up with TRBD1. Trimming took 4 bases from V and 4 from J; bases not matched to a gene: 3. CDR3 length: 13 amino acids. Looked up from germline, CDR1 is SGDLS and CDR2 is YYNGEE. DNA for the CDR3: TGTGCCAGCAGCACGACAGGGGCCTATGGCTACACCTTC. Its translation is CASSTTGAYGYTF.

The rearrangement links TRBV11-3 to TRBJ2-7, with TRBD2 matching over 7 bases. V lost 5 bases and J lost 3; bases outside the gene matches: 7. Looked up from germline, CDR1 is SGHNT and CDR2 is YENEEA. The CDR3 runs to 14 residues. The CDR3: CASSPGGTNYEQYF. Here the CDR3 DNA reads TGTGCCAGCAGCCCAGGTGGGACTAACTACGAGCAGTACTTC.

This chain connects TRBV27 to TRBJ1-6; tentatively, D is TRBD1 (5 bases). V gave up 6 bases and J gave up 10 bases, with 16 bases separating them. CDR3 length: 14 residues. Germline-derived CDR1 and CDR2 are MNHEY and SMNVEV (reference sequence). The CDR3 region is CASSLGGGVSPLHF. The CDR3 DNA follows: TGTGCCAGCAGCTTAGGCGGGGGGGTCTCACCCCTCCACTTT.

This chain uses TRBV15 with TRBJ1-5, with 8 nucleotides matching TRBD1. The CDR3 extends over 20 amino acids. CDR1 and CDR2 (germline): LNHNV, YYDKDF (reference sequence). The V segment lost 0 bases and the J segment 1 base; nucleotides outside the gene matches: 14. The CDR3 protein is CATSRDLPRGPELSNQPQHF. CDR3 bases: TGTGCCACCAGCAGAGATCTGCCCAGGGGGCCTGAGCTGAGCAATCAGCCCCAGCATTTT.

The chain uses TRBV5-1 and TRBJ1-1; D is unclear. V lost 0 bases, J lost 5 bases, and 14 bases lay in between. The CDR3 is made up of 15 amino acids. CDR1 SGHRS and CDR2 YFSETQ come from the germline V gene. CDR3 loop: CASSLEEAPRTEAFF. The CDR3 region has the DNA TGCGCCAGCAGCTTGGAGGAGGCCCCGAGGACTGAAGCTTTCTTT.

The CDR3 DNA is TGCAGCGTTGAAGAGAGGGGGCACGTCGATGAGCAGTTCTTC. The encoded protein is CSVEERGHVDEQFF. V is TRBV29-1 and J is TRBJ2-1; 7 bases fit TRBD1. CDR1 is SQVTM and CDR2 is ANQGSEA in the germline V gene. CDR3 size: 14 residues. V lost 0 bases and J lost 8; bases outside the gene matches: 7.

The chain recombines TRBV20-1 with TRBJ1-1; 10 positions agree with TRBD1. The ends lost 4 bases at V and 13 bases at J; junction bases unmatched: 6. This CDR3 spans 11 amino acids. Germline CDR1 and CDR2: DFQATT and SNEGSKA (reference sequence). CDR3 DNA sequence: TGCAGTGCTACCCGGACAGGGGGTGATTTCTTT. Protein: CSATRTGGDFF.

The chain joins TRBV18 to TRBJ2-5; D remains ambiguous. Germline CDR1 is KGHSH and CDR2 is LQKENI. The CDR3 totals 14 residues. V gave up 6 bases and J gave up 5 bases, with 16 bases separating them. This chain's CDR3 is CASSPSRNLETQYF. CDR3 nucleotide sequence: TGTGCCAGCTCGCCGAGTAGAAATCTCGAGACCCAGTACTTC. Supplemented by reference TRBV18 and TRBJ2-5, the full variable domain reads NAGVMQNPRHLVRRRGQEARLRCSPMKGHSHVYWYRQLPEEGLKFMVYLQKENIIDESGMPKERFSAEFPKEGPSILRIQQVVRGDSAAYFCASSPSRNLETQYFGPGTRLLVL.